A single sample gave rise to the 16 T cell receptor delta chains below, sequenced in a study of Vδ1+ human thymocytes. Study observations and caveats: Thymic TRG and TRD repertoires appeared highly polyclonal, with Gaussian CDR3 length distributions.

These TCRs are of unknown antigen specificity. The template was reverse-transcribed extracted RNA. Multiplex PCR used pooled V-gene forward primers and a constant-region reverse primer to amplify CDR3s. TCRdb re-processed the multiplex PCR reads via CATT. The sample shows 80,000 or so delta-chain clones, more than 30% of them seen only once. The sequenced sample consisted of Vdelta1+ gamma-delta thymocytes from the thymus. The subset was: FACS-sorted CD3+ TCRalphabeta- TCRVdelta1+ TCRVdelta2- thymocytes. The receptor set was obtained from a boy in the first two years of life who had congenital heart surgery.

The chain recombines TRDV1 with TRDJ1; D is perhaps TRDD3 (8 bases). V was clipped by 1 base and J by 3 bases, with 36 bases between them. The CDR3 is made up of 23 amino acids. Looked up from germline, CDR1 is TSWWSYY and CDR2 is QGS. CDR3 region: CALGEHSYGDYWGFPEGADKLIF. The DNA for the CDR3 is TGTGCTCTTGGGGAACATTCCTACGGCGACTACTGGGGGTTCCCGGAGGGGGCCGATAAACTCATCTTT.

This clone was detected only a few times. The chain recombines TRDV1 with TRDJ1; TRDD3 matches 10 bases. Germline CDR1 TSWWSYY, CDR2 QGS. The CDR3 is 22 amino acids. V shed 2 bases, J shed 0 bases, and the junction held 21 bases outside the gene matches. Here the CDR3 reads CALGEAHTAAGGYRPHTDKLIF. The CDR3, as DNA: TGTGCTCTTGGGGAAGCCCATACCGCCGCTGGGGGATATCGGCCCCACACCGATAAACTCATCTTT.

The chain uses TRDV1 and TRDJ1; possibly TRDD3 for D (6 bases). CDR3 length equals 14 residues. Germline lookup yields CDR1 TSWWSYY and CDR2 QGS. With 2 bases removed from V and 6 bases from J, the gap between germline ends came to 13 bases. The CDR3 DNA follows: TGTGCTCTTGGGGAAAGGGGGACCTGGCATAAACTCATCTTT. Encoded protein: CALGERGTWHKLIF.

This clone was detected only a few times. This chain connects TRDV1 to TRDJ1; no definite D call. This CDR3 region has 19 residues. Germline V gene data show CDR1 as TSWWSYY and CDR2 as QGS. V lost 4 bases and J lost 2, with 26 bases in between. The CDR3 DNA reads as TGTGCTCTTGGGGCGGCCCCCCCGACGGATTGGATGGTAACCGATAAACTCATCTTT. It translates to CALGAAPPTDWMVTDKLIF.

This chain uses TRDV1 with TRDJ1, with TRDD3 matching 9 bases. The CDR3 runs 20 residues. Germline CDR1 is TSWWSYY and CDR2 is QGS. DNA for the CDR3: TGTGCCCTAGTCCTACGATTAAAAGCTGGGGATACGGGGTACACCGATAAACTCATCTTT. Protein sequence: CALVLRLKAGDTGYTDKLIF.

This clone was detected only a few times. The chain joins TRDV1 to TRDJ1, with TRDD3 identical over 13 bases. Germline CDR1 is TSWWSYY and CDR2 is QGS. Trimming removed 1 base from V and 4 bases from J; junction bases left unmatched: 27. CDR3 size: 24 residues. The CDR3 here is CALGERPFLPLLLGDTPHLDKLIF. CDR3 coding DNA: TGTGCTCTTGGGGAACGCCCCTTCCTCCCCTTGTTACTGGGGGATACGCCGCACCTCGATAAACTCATCTTT.

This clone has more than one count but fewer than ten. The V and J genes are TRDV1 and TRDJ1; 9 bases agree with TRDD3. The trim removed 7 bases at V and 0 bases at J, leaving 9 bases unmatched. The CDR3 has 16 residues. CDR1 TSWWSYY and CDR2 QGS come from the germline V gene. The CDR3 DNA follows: TGTGCTCTTGACTGGGGGACGACTCCGTACACCGATAAACTCATCTTT. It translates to CALDWGTTPYTDKLIF.

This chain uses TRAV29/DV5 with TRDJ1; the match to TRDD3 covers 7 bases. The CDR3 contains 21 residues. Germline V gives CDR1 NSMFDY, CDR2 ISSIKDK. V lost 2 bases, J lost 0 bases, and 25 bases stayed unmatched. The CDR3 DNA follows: TGTGCAGCAAGGGACCCCGAAAGCGGGGACTGGGGCATGATAGACACCGATAAACTCATCTTT. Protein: CAARDPESGDWGMIDTDKLIF.

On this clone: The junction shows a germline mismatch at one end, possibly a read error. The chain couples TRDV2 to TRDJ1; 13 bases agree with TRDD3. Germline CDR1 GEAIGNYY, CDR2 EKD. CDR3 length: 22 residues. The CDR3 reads CACDSGVLGDTPEIRYTYKLIF. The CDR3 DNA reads TGTGCCTGTGACTCTGGGGTACTGGGGGATACGCCCGAAATAAGGTACACCTATAAACTCATCTTT.

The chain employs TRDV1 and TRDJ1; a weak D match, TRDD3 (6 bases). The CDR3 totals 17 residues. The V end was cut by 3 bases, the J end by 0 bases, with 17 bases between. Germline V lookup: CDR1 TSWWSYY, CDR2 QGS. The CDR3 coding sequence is TGTGCTCTTGGGGACCCGACTCGGGGGACCTACACCGATAAACTCATCTTT. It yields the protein CALGDPTRGTYTDKLIF.

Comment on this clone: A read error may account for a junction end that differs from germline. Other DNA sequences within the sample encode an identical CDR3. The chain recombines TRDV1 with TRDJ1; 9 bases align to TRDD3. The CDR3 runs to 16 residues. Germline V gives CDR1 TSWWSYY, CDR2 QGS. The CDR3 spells CALGDDQVLGENKLIF. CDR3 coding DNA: TGTGCTCTTGGGGACGACCAAGTACTGGGGGAGAATAAGCTCATCTTT.

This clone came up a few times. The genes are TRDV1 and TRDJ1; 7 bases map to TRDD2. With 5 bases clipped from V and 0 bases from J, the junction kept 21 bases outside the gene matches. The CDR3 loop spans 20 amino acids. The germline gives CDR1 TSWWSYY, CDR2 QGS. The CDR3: CALGRVYSYFRGPYTDKLIF. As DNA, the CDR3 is TGTGCTCTTGGGAGAGTCTATTCCTACTTCAGGGGACCCTACACCGATAAACTCATCTTT.

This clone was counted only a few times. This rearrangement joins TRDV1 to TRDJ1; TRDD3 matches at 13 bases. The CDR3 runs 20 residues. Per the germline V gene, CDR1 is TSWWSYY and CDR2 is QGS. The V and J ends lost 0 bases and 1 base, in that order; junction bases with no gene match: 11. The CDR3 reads CALGELPYRTGGYATDKLIF. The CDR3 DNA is TGTGCTCTTGGGGAACTCCCCTACCGTACTGGGGGATACGCCACCGATAAACTCATCTTT.

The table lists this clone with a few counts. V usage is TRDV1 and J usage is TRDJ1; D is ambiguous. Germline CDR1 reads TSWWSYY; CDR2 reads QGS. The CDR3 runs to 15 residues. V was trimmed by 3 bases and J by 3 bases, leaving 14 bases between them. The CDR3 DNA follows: TGTGCTCTTGGGGACTGGAGTCCGACGCCCGATAAACTCATCTTT. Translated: CALGDWSPTPDKLIF.

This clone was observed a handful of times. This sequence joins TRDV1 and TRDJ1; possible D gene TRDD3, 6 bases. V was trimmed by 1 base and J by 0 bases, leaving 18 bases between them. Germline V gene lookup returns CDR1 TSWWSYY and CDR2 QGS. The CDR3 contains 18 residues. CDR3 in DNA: TGTGCTCTTGGGGAACGGTACGGACTGGGCTGGTACACCGATAAACTCATCTTT. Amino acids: CALGERYGLGWYTDKLIF.

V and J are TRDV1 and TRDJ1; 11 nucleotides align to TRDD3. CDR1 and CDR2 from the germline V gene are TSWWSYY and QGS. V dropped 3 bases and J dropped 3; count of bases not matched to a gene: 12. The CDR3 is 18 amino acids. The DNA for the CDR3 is TGTGCTCTTGGGGATCCCTTAGACTGGGGGATAAGTGCCGATAAACTCATCTTT. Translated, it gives CALGDPLDWGISADKLIF.